This T cell receptor beta chain is from a study of T cell responses to AZD1222 COVID-19 vaccine. The CDR3 consists of 14 residues. Germline values: CDR1 LGHDT, CDR2 YNNKEL (reference sequence). V was cut by 5 bases and J by 2 bases, with 11 bases left in between. A note on this clone: Antigen unknown.

Clones were read by immunoSEQ multiplex PCR, and TCRdb kept only the in-frame ones, dropping some. The sample has about 130,000 clones; 92% are singletons. Study-wide results and limits: Unmutated regions of variants are reportedly targeted by nearly half of spike-specific TCRs. Vaccine-associated CD4 TCRs ranged over spike, dominating at 160-218 and 743-854.

Sequencing was performed on peripheral blood, taken on day 0 of AZD1222 vaccination. The sequence came from an adult in good health. The V gene is TRBV3-1 (or the pseudogene TRBV3-2), the J gene TRBJ2-3; D is ambiguous. CDR3 loop: CASSSTEFTDTQYF. The CDR3 nucleotides read TGTGCCAGCAGCTCTACAGAGTTCACAGATACGCAGTATTTT.